A selection of T cell receptor beta chains follows, all from one sample in a study of blood T cell repertoires in COVID-19. The method was immunoSEQ multiplex PCR; TCRdb's version includes in-frame clones alone and lacks a portion of them. The sample lists about 110,000 clones, 90% occurring once. Sample: peripheral blood. These receptors originate from a human donor in a cohort sampled during active COVID-19. Each CDR3 is given with its conserved first and last residue. The D gene is left open where the match is weak. Only some rows state a clone size, as once, few, many or a class for expanded clones.

d_gene | j_gene | v_gene | abundance | CDR3nt | CDR3aa
TRBD1 | TRBJ1-5 | TRBV23-1 | - | TGCGCCAGCTTTCGACAGGGAAATCAGCCCCAGCATTTT | CASFRQGNQPQHF
- | TRBJ1-5 | TRBV19 | - | TGTGCCAGTAGTATACGGTGGGGCCGGCAGCCCCAGCATTTT | CASSIRWGRQPQHF
TRBD1 | TRBJ1-4 | TRBV28 | - | TGTGCCAGCAAAGGGGGCGCTTCTGAAAAACTGTTTTTT | CASKGGASEKLFF
- | TRBJ1-1 | TRBV7-6 | - | TGTGCCAGCCACGTGACAGGAGACATAATGAACACTGAAGCTTTCTTT | CASHVTGDIMNTEAFF
- | TRBJ1-2 | TRBV28 | once | TGTGCCAGCCAAATAACGACGGGGTATGGCTACACCTTC | CASQITTGYGYTF
TRBD1 | TRBJ1-1 | TRBV19 | - | TGTGCCAGTAGCCGACAGGGGGGGAAGTCGTATGTTGAAGCTTTCTTT | CASSRQGGKSYVEAFF
- | TRBJ2-1 | TRBV11-2 | - | TGTGCCAGCAGCTCGGGAAAAGCGGAAAACTCCTACAATGAGCAGTTCTTC | CASSSGKAENSYNEQFF
TRBD1 | TRBJ2-7 | TRBV3-1/TRBV3-2 | - | TGTGCCAGCAGCCCAGGGGGTTTGGGAGAGCAGTACTTC | CASSPGGLGEQYF
TRBD2 | TRBJ2-5 | TRBV9 | - | TGTGCCAGCAGCGTAGATGGGGGGGTGAGAGAGACCCAGTACTTC | CASSVDGGVRETQYF
- | TRBJ2-3 | TRBV28 | - | TGTGCCAGCAGTGTAGGACTCCCGGCGCCCTATTTT | CASSVGLPAPYF
TRBD1 | TRBJ2-7 | TRBV6-2/TRBV6-3 | few | TGTGCCAGCAGTTCCAACCGGGACAGGGTCAACGAGCAGTACTTC | CASSSNRDRVNEQYF
- | TRBJ2-1 | TRBV5-4 | - | TGTGCCAGCAGCGACGACTCCCCCCCCTACAATGAGCAGTTCTTC | CASSDDSPPYNEQFF